This T cell receptor beta chain was identified during a study of a mutant IDH1 vaccine in newly diagnosed glioma. The CDR3 runs to 15 residues. The germline V gene encodes CDR1 MNHEY and CDR2 SMNVEV (reference sequence). Trimming took 3 bases from V and 1 from J, leaving 12 bases between them. Sample time point: week 11, during vaccination. The vaccine gave 300 ug of a 20-mer mutant IDH1 peptide subcutaneously per dose. Sequenced by immunoSEQ multiplex PCR; TCRdb stores in-frame clones only, minus some. This table has 45,000 to 65,000 clones, over 75% appearing once. Points on this clone: The antigen remains unidentified.

The specimen was PBMCs, collected from a glioma patient whose treatment included an IDH1 peptide vaccine. This receptor was taken from a man aged 50-60 years with glioma. V usage is TRBV27 and J usage is TRBJ1-1; D ambiguous. CDR3 sequence reads: CASSLRRGQNTEAFF. CDR3 DNA: TGTGCCAGCAGTTTGAGGCGTGGCCAGAACACTGAAGCTTTCTTT.